This TCR beta chain is from a study of human T cells and chemical hapten exposure. Study-wide context: The sensitizing agent was 2% DPC, placed on approximately 2 cm by approximately 2 cm of upper inner arm skin. Per-sample TCR yield variation was attributed mainly to small pooled library volume differences.

The sample's time point: pre-sensitization, week 0. Treatment specified: therapeutic diphenylcyclopropenone sensitization with weekly scalp DPC. CDR1 and CDR2 from the germline V gene are MNHEY and SMNVEV (reference sequence). The CDR3 is made up of 13 amino acids. Germline trimming cut 3 bases from V and 13 bases from J; bases unmatched to any gene: 6. MiXCR was run by TCRdb on the RACE reads, yielding one entry per CDR3 protein. The sample holds some 200,000 distinct CDR3 sequences, 25% to 35% seen once. The chain employs TRBV27 and TRBJ1-4; 9 positions match TRBD1. This TCR was recovered from a woman between 25 and 40 years old with alopecia areata. Some clones in this sample may be carry-over from other donors' samples. The sample in question was whole blood, obtained in connection with sensitization to the hapten diphenylcyclopropenone (DPC). The CDR3 is CASSFGTGRALFF. The CDR3 nucleotides read TGTGCCAGCAGTTTCGGGACAGGGAGAGCACTGTTTTTT.